The T cell receptor (beta chain) described here comes from a study of OX40 agonist ivuxolimab in advanced cancers. At the level of the study: Cancers in dose escalation were hepatocellular, melanoma, renal cell and head and neck. Of the participants, around 39% had some prior anti-PD-1, anti-PD-L1 or anti-CTLA-4 therapy, which was allowed. Study-level results: Expanded peripheral T cells had an undetermined antigen specificity.

TCRdb's table, derived via immunoSEQ multiplex PCR, lists solely in-frame clones and lacks some. The profile shows about 86,000 clones, about 94% of them singletons. Systemic immunosuppression or autoimmune disease history was grounds to exclude patients. Germline V gene data show CDR1 as KGHSY and CDR2 as FQNENV. The CDR3 extends over 15 amino acids. V lost 4 bases to trimming and J lost 1 base; unmatched junction nucleotides: 5. Comment on this clone: As yet, its antigen is unknown.

The V and J genes are TRBV16 and TRBJ1-1, with TRBD1 matching over 8 bases. Sample: CD4+ or CD8+ T cells sorted from blood, taken in a trial of the OX40 agonist ivuxolimab. The TCR sequence derives from an adult with an advanced solid tumor such as melanoma, head and neck, liver or kidney cancer. Written as DNA, the CDR3 is TGTGCCAGCAGCCCTACGGGACAGGCGAACACTGAAGCTTTCTTT. Protein product: CASSPTGQANTEAFF.